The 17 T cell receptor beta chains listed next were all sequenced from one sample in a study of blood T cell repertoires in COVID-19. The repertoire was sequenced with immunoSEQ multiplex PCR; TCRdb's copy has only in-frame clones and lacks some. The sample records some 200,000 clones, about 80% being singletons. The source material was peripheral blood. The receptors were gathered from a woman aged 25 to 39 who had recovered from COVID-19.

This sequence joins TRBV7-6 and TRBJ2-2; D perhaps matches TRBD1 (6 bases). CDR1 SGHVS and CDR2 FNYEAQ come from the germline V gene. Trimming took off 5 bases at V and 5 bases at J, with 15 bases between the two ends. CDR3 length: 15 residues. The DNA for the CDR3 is TGTGCCAGCAGCGCCGAGGACAGCCTAACCGGGGAGCTGTTTTTT. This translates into CASSAEDSLTGELFF. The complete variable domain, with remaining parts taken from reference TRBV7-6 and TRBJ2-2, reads GAGVSQSPRYKVTKRGQDVALRCDPISGHVSLYWYRQALGQGPEFLTYFNYEAQQDKSGLPNDRFSAERPEGSISTLTIQRTEQRDSAMYRCASSAEDSLTGELFFGEGSRLTVL.

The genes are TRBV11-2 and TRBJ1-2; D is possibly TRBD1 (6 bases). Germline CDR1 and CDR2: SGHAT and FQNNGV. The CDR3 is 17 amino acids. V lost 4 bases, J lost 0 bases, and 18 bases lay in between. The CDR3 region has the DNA TGTGCCAGCAGCTCCCCGGACAGTCTAATCCCTAACTATGGCTACACCTTC. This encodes CASSSPDSLIPNYGYTF.

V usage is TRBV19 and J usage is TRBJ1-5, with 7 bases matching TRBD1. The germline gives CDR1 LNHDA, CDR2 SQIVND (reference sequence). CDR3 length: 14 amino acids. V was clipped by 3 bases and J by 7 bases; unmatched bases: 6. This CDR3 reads CASSMGQTRQPQHF. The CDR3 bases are TGTGCCAGTAGTATGGGACAGACTAGACAGCCCCAGCATTTT.

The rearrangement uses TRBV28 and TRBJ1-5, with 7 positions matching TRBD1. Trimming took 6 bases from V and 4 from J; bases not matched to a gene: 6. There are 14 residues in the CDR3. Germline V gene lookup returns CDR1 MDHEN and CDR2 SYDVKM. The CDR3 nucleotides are TGTGCCAGCAGCCTGACAGGGAAAAATCAGCCCCAGCATTTT. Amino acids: CASSLTGKNQPQHF.

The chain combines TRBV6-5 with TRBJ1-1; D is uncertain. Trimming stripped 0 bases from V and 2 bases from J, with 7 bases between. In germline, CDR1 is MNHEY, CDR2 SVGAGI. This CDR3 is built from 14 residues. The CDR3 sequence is CASSYSALNTEAFF. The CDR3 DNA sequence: TGTGCCAGCAGTTACTCAGCCTTAAACACTGAAGCTTTCTTT.

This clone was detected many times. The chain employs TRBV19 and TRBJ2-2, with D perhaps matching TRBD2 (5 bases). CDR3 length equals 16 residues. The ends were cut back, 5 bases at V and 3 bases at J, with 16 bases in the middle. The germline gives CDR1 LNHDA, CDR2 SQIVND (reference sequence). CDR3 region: CASSPPDWRDTGELFF. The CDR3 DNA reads TGTGCCAGTAGTCCACCTGACTGGCGGGACACCGGGGAGCTGTTTTTT.

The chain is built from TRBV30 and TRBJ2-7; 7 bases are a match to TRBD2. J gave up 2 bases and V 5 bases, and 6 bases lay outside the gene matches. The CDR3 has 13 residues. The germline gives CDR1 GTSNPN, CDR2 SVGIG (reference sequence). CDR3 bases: TGTGCCTGGTCTTTGGCGGGAGCCTACGAGCAGTACTTC. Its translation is CAWSLAGAYEQYF.

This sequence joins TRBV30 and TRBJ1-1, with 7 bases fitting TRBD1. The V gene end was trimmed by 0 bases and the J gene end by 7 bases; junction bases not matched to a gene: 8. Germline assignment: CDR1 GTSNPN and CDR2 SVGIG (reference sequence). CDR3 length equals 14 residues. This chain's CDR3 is CAWSVQQGSGEAFF. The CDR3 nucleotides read TGTGCCTGGAGTGTTCAACAGGGGAGCGGTGAAGCTTTCTTT.

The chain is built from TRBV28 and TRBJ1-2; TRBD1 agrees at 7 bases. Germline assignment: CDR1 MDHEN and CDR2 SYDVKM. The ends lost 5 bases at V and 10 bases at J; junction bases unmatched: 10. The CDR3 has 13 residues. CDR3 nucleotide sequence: TGTGCCAGCAGTCTTATTGGGGACAGCCCCTACACCTTC. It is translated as CASSLIGDSPYTF.

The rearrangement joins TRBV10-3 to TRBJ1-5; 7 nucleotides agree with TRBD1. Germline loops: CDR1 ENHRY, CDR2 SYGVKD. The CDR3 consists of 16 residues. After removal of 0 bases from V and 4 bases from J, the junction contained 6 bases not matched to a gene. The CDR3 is CAISESRAGGNQPQHF. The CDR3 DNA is TGTGCCATCAGTGAGTCGAGGGCAGGGGGGAATCAGCCCCAGCATTTT.

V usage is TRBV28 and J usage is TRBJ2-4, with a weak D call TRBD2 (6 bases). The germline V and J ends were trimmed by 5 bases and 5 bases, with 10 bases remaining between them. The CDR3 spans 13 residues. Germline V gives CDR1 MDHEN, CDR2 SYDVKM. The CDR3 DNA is TGTGCCAGCAGTATGGCGGGGCAAAACATTCAGTACTTC. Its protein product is CASSMAGQNIQYF.

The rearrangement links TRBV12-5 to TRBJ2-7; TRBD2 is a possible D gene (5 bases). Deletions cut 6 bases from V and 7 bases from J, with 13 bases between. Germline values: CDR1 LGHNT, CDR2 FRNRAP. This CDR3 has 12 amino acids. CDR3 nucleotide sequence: TGTGCTAGTGGACACGGAGGACGTGAGCAGTACTTC. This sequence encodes CASGHGGREQYF.

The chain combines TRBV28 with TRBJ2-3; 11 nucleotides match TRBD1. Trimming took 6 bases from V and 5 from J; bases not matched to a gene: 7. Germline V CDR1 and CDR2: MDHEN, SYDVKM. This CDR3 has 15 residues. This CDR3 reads CASSGLGTGGDTQYF. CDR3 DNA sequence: TGTGCCAGCAGCGGGCTTGGGACAGGGGGAGATACGCAGTATTTT.

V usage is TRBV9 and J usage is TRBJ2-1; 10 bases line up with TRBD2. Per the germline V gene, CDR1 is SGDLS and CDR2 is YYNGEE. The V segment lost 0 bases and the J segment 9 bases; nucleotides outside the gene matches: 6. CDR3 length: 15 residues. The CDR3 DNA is TGTGCCAGCAGCGTAGCGAGCGGGAGGGGAGGTGAGCAGTTCTTC. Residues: CASSVASGRGGEQFF. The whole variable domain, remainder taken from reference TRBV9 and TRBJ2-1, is DSGVTQTPKHLITATGQRVTLRCSPRSGDLSVYWYQQSLDQGLQFLIQYYNGEERAKGNILERFSAQQFPDLHSELNLSSLELGDSALYFCASSVASGRGGEQFFGPGTRLTVL.

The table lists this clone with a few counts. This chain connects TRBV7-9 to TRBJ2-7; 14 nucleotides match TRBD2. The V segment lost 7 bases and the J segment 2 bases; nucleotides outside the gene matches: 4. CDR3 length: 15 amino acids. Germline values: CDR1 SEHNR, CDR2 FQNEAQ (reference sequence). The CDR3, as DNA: TGTGCCAGCACCGTGGGACTAGCGGGAGCCTACGAGCAGTACTTC. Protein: CASTVGLAGAYEQYF.

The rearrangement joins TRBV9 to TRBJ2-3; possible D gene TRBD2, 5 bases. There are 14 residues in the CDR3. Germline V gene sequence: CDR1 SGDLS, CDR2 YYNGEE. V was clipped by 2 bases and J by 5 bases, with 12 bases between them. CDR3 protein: CASSVRGSQDTQYF. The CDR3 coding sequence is TGTGCCAGCAGCGTTAGAGGGAGTCAAGATACGCAGTATTTT.

For the CDR3, the DNA is TGTGCCTGGAGCCTGGGGAAAGGACCGGGGGGATTCTACGAGCAGTACTTC. It yields the protein CAWSLGKGPGGFYEQYF. The J gene is TRBJ2-7, the V gene TRBV30; 7 nucleotides match TRBD2. J was trimmed by 3 bases and V by 3 bases; bases with no gene match: 17. CDR1 and CDR2 from the germline V gene are GTSNPN and SVGIG (reference sequence). CDR3 length: 17 amino acids.